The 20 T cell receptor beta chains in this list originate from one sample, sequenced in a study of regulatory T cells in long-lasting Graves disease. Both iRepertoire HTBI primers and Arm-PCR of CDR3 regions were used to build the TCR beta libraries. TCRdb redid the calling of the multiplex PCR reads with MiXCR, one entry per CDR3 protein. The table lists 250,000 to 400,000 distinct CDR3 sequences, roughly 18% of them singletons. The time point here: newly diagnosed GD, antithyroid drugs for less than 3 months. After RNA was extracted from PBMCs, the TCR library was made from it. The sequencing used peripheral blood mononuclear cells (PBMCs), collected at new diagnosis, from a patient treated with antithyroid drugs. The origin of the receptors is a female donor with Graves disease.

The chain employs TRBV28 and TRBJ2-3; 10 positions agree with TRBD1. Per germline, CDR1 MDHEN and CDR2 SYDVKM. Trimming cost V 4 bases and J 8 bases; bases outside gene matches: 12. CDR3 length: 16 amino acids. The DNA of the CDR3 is TGTGCCAGCAGTTCCCAAAAGGGACAGGGGACTGGTACGCAGTATTTT. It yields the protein CASSSQKGQGTGTQYF.

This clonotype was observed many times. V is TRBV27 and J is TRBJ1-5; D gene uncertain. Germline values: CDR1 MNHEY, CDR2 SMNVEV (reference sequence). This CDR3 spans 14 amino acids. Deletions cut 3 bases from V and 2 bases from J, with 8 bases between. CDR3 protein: CASSLGSGNQPQHF. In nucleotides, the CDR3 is TGTGCCAGCAGTTTGGGCAGCGGCAATCAGCCCCAGCATTTT.

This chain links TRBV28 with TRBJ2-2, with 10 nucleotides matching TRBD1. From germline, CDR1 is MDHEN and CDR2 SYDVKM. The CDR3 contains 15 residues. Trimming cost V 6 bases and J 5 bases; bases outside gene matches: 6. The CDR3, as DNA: TGTGCCAGCAGCCCCGACAGGGGGCGGACCGGGGAGCTGTTTTTT. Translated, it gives CASSPDRGRTGELFF.

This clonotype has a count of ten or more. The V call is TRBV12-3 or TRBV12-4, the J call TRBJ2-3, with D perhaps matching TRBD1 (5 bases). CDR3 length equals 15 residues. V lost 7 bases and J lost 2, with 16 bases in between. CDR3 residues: CASTRTPQYTDTQYF. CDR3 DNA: TGTGCCAGCACGCGGACACCCCAGTACACAGATACGCAGTATTTT.

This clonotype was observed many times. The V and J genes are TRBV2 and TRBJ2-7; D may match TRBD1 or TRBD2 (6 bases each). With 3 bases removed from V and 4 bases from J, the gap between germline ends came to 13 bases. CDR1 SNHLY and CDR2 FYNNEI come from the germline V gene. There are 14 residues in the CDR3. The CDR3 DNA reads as TGTGCCAGCAGTGAGGAGGGGACACTTTACGAGCAGTACTTC. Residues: CASSEEGTLYEQYF.

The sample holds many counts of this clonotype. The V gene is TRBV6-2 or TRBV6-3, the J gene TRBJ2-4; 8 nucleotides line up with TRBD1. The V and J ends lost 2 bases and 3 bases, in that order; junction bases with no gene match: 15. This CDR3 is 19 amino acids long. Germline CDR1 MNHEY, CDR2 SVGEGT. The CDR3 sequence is CASSYQPPGGWGIKNIQYF. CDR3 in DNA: TGTGCCAGCAGTTACCAGCCGCCAGGGGGCTGGGGGATCAAAAACATTCAGTACTTC.

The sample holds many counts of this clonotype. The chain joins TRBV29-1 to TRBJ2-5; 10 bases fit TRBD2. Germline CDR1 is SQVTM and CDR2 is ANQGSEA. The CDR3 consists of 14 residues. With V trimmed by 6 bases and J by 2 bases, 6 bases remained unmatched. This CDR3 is CSVQGLAVQETQYF. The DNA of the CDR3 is TGCAGCGTCCAAGGACTAGCGGTACAAGAGACCCAGTACTTC.

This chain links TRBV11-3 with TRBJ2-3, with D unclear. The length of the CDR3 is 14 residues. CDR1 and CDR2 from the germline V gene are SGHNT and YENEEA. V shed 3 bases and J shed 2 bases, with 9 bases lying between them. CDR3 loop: CASSLGDFTDTQYF. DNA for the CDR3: TGTGCCAGCAGCTTGGGCGATTTCACAGATACGCAGTATTTT.

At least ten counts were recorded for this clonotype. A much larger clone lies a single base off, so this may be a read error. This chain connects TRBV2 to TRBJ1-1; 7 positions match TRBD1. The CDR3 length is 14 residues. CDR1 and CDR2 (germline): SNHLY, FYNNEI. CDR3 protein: CASRDRYLNTEASF. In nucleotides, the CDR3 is TGTGCCAGCAGGGACAGGTATTTGAACACTGAAGCTTCCTTT.

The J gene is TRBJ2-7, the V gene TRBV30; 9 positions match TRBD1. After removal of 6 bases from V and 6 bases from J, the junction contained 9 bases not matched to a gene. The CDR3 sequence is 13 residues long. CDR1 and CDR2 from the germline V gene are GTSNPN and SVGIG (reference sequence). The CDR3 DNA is TGTGCCTGTCTTAAGGACAGGGGAGGCGAGCAGTACTTC. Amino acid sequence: CACLKDRGGEQYF. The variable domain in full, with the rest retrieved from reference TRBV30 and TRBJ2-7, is SQTIHQWPATLVQPVGSPLSLECTVEGTSNPNLYWYRQAAGRGLQLLFYSVGIGQISSEVPQNLSASRPQDRQFILSSKKLLLSDSGFYLCACLKDRGGEQYFGPGTRLTVT.

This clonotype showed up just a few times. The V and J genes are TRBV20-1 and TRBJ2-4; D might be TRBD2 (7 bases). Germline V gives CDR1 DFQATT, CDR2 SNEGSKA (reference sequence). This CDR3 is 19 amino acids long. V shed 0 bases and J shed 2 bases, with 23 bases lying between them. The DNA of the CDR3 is TGCAGTGCTAGAGAGTTCTTTGGGGGCGGGAGAGAAACCAAAAACATTCAGTACTTC. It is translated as CSAREFFGGGRETKNIQYF.

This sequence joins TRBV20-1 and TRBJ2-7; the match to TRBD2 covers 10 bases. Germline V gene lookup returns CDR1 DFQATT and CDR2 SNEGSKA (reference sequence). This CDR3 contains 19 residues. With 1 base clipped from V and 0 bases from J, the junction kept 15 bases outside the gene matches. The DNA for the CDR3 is TGCAGTGCTAGAGCCCGACAGCCCTCCGGGACTAGCGTCTCCTACGAGCAGTACTTC. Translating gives CSARARQPSGTSVSYEQYF.

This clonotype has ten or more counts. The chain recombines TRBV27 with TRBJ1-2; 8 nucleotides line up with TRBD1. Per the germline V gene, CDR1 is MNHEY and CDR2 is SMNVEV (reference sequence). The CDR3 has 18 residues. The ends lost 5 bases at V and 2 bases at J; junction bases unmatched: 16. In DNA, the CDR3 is TGTGCCAGCAGTGTGCGTTTGCAGGGGGCGCGGGAAAACTATGGCTACACCTTC. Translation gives CASSVRLQGARENYGYTF.

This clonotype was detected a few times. CDR3 bases: TGTGCCAGCAGTGGGGGCGGAAACGGGAATGAGCAGTTCTTC. Amino acids: CASSGGGNGNEQFF. The genes are TRBV6-1 and TRBJ2-1; maybe TRBD1 (5 bases). Per the germline V gene, CDR1 is MNHNS and CDR2 is SASEGT. CDR3 length equals 14 residues. V was pared by 4 bases and J by 7 bases, with 14 bases between.

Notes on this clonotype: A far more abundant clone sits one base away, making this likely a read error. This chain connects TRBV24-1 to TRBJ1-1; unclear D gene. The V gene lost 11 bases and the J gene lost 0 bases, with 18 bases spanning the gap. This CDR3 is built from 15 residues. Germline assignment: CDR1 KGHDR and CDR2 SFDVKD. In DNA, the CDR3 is TGTGCCAGCAGAATCTCGCGGGGAGTGAACACTGAAGCTTTCTTT. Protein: CASRISRGVNTEAFF.

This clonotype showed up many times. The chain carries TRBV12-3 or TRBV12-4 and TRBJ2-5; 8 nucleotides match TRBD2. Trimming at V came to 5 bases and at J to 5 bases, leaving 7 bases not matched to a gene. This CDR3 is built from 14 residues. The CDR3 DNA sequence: TGTGCCAGCAGTCGGACTAGCCGCCGGGAGACCCAGTACTTC. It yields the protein CASSRTSRRETQYF.

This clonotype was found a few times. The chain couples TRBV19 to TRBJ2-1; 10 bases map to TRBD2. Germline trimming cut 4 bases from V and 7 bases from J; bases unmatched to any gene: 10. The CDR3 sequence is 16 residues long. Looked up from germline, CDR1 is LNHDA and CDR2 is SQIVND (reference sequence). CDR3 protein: CASSTNPLAGANEQFF. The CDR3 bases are TGTGCCAGTAGTACGAATCCCCTAGCGGGAGCTAATGAGCAGTTCTTC.

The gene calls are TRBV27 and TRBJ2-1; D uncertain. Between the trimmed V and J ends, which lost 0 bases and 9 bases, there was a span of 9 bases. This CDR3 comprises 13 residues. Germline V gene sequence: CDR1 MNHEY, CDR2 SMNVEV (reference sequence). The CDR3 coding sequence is TGTGCCAGCAGTTTATCGTCGAGTGGTGAGCAGTTCTTC. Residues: CASSLSSSGEQFF.

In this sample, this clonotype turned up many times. The CDR3 is CASSFRGPNQPQHF. The DNA for the CDR3 is TGTGCCAGCAGCTTCCGAGGTCCCAATCAGCCCCAGCATTTT. V and J are TRBV7-9 and TRBJ1-5; D is unresolved. Germline V gene data show CDR1 as SEHNR and CDR2 as FQNEAQ (reference sequence). V gave up 3 bases and J gave up 3 bases, with 9 bases separating them. This CDR3 comprises 14 residues.

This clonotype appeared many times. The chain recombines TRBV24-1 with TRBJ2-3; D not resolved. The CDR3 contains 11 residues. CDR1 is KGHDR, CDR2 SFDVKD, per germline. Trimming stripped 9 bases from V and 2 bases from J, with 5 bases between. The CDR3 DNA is TGTGCCACCGAAAACACAGATACGCAGTATTTT. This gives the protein CATENTDTQYF.